The text below deals with one TCR beta chain. Its antigen is currently unknown. This sample stems from a study of T cell repertoires in cytomegalovirus infection. Study as a whole: Selection of CMV epitopes for the study included recently identified HLA-C-restricted and well-studied HLA-B-restricted ones. Public signatures in TCR beta pointed to CMV infection and matching HLA type. Whole-study findings and limits: In two of eight donors, the top clonotype was HLA-C-restricted CMV-specific. People with CMV and the relevant HLA were identified by cumulative public TCR beta family frequency.

TCRdb re-derived calls from the reads in MiXCR, one entry per CDR3 protein. This table has 300,000 or so distinct CDR3 sequences, around 25% appearing once. V was pared by 4 bases and J by 4 bases, with 17 bases between. This CDR3 is 15 amino acids long. Germline-derived CDR1 and CDR2 are SGHVS and FQNEAQ. The rearrangement links TRBV7-8 to TRBJ2-7; possibly TRBD1 or TRBD2 for D (5 bases each). This specimen was cultured PBMCs, taken from culture after CMV antigen stimulation. This TCR was sampled from a human donor in good health (CMV status not recorded). Some clones in this sample may be carry-over from other donors' samples. For the CDR3, the DNA is TGTGCCAGCAGCTGGGGACGGAAGGGGATTTACGAGCAGTACGTC. Translation: CASSWGRKGIYEQYV.